This T cell receptor beta chain came from a study of T cells expressing NK-cell markers. Study-wide background: Repertoire data for TCR beta were derived from sorted T cells (CD3+CD56+NKG2C+, CD3+CD56+NKG2C- and CD3+CD56-NKG2C+).

TCRdb reprocessed the 5' RACE reads, with one entry per CDR3 protein and no DNA. The record lists 300,000 to 450,000 distinct CDR3 sequences, of which the ten most abundant hold roughly 5.2%. The CDR3 sequence is 16 residues long. Germline V lookup: CDR1 SGHRS, CDR2 YFSETQ. The chain links TRBV5-1 to TRBJ1-2; TCRdb calls TRBD1, which cannot be checked without DNA. Sequencing was carried out using blood T cells: a sorted CD56 or NKG2C T cell subset, CD4+ or CD8+ T cells, or bulk PBMC T cells (not recorded which). The receptor's source is a man between 18 and 69 years old in good health. CDR3 amino acids: CASSPIASTGLGGYTF. The complete variable domain, with remaining parts taken from reference TRBV5-1 and TRBJ1-2, reads KAGVTQTPRYLIKTRGQQVTLSCSPISGHRSVSWYQQTPGQGLQFLFEYFSETQRNKGNFPGRFSGRQFSNSRSEMNVSTLELGDSALYLCASSPIASTGLGGYTFGSGTRLTVV.